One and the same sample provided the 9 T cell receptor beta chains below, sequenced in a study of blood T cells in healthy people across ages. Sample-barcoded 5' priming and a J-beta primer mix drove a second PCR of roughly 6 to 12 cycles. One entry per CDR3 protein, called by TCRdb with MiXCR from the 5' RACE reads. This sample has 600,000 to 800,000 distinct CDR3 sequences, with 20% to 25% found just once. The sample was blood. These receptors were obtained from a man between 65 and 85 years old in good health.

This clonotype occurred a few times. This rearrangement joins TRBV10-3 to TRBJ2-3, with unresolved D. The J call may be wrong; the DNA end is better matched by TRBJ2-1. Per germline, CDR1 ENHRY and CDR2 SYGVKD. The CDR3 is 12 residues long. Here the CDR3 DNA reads TGTGCCATCAGTGAAGGAGAAACTGAGCAGTTCTTC. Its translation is CAISEGETEQFF.

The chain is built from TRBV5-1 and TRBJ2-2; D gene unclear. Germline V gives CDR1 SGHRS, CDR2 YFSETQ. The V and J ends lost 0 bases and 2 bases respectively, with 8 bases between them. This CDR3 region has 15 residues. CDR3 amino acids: CASSLAWPNTGELFF. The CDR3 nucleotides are TGCGCCAGCAGCTTGGCTTGGCCAAACACCGGGGAGCTGTTTTTT.

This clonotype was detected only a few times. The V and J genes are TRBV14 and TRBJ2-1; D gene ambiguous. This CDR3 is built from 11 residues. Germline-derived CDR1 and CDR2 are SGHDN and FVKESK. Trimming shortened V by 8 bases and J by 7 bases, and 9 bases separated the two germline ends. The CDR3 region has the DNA TGTGCCAGCGGACGGGCGAATGAGCAGTTCTTC. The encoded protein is CASGRANEQFF.

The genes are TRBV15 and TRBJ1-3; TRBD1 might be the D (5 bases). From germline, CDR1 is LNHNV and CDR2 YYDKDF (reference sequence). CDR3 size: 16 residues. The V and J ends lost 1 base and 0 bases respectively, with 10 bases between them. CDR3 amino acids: CATSRGGHRSGNTIYF. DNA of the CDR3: TGTGCCACCAGCAGAGGCGGACATCGCTCTGGAAACACCATATATTTT.

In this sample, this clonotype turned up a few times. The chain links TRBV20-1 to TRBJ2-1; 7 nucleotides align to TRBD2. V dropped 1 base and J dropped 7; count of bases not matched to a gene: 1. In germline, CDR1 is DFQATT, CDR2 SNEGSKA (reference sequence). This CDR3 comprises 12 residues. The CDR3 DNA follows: TGCAGTGCTAGAGCCGGGAGGAATGAGCAGTTCTTC. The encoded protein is CSARAGRNEQFF.

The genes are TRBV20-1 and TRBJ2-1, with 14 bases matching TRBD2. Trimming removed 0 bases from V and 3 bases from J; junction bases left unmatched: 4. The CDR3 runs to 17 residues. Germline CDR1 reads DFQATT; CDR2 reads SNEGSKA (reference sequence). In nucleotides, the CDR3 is TGCAGTGCTAGAGAGGGACTAGCGGGAGCTCGCTACAATGAGCAGTTCTTC. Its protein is CSAREGLAGARYNEQFF.

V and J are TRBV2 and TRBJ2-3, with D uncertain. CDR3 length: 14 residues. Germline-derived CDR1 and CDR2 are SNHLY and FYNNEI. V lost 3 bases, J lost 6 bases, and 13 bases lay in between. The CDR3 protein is CASSEGAHRDTQYF. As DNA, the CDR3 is TGTGCCAGCAGTGAGGGTGCCCACCGGGATACGCAGTATTTT.

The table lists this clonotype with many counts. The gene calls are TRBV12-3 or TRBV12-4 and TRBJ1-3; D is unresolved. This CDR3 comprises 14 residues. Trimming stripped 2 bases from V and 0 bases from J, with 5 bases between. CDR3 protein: CASSLSGSGNTIYF. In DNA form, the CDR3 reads TGTGCCAGCAGTTTATCGGGCTCTGGAAACACCATATATTTT.

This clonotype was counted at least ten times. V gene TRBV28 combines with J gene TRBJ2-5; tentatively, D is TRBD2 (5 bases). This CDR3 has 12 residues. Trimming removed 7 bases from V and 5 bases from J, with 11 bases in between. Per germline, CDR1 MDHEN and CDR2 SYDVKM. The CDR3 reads CASTSPGETQYF. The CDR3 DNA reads TGTGCCAGCACCTCACCGGGGGAGACCCAGTACTTC.